This T cell receptor (beta chain) was found in a study of T cells after yellow fever vaccination. This clonotype was observed many times. Its antigen is currently unknown. For TCR, cDNA came from 5'RACE template switching, which added a universal primer site and UMIs. TCRdb redid the calling of the 5' RACE reads with MiXCR, one entry per CDR3 protein. The data contain some 240,000 distinct CDR3 sequences, around 4.9% of them singletons. Overall study results and limits: Abundant clonotypes from the bulk population could contaminate FACS-sorted repertoires. The secondary T-cell response peaked on day 5, not day 15, but was weaker.

CDR1 and CDR2 from the germline V gene are SGHRS and YFSETQ. V lost 4 bases and J lost 4; bases outside the gene matches: 7. This CDR3 has 16 residues. V gene TRBV5-1 combines with J gene TRBJ2-5; 13 bases agree with TRBD2. The receptor was derived from a man aged 18 to 30 who received the YFV17D yellow fever vaccine. The sequencing used CD4+ T cells sorted from PBMCs, collected on the day of the yellow fever booster vaccination. As DNA, the CDR3 is TGCGCCAGCAGCCCGGGACTAGCGGGGCAGGTAGAGACCCAGTACTTC. Its translation is CASSPGLAGQVETQYF.